The 4 T cell receptor beta chains listed next were all sequenced from one sample in a study of T cells expressing NK-cell markers. TCRdb re-analyzed the 5' RACE reads; it lists each CDR3 protein once, without DNA. The sample data list fewer than 550,000 distinct CDR3 sequences. Material: blood T cells: a sorted CD56 or NKG2C T cell subset, CD4+ or CD8+ T cells, or bulk PBMC T cells (not recorded which). These receptors all come from a woman between 45 and 65 years old in good health.

The chain combines TRBV27 with TRBJ2-1; TCRdb reports TRBD2, a call that lacks DNA to check it against. The CDR3 extends over 18 amino acids. The V gene's germline CDR1 is MNHEY and CDR2 SMNVEV (reference sequence). The CDR3 loop is CASSDRTSGPSSYNEQFF.

The chain joins TRBV5-1 to TRBJ2-3; the TRBD1 assignment by TCRdb is unverifiable without DNA. CDR3 length: 16 residues. Looked up from germline, CDR1 is SGHRS and CDR2 is YFSETQ. CDR3: CASSFGQGIRTDTQYF.

V is TRBV2 and J is TRBJ2-1; TCRdb gives TRBD2 as the D gene, but with no DNA this cannot be confirmed. The CDR3 length is 13 residues. Germline CDR1 SNHLY, CDR2 FYNNEI. CDR3 in amino acids: CASTSGRDNEQFF.

The J gene is TRBJ2-5, the V gene TRBV15; the TCRdb call, TRBD1, lacks DNA for checking. This CDR3 contains 14 residues. Germline CDR1 is LNHNV and CDR2 is YYDKDF (reference sequence). This CDR3 is CATSRVGGEETQYF.